This TCR beta chain was identified during a study of blood T cell repertoires in COVID-19. Whole-study context: The United States, Italy and Spain provided the acute and convalescent COVID-19 samples. T cells, B-cell-depleted T cells, or PBMCs provided the cDNA or gDNA that served as material.

This clone came up once. Authors' processing steps: Amplification with reference gene primers provided the estimates of nucleated cell counts. Method: immunoSEQ multiplex PCR; TCRdb's copy keeps in-frame clones and lacks some. The V and J calls and clone size come from that table; D and trimming were worked out from the DNA. The sample contains 120,000 or so clones, approximately 90% of which appear only once. The sequence came from a human donor in a cohort sampled during active COVID-19. Sequencing was performed on peripheral blood.

CDR3 loop: CAISGGQGRNYEQYF. CDR3 bases: TGTGCCATCAGTGGGGGACAGGGGAGAAACTACGAGCAGTACTTC. The genes are TRBV10-3 and TRBJ2-7; 10 bases align to TRBD1. The V gene's germline CDR1 is ENHRY and CDR2 SYGVKD. V shed 4 bases and J 3 bases; nucleotides not matched to a gene: 6. The CDR3 totals 15 residues.